A single sample is the source of the 12 T cell receptor beta chains below, sequenced in a study of blood T cell repertoires in COVID-19. Profiling relied on immunoSEQ multiplex PCR, and the TCRdb table lists in-frame clones only, not all of them. The sample lists roughly 340,000 clones, around 86% seen once, with 6% to 7% in the top ten. Material: peripheral blood. The receptor set was obtained from a woman in her 50s with COVID-19, enrolled during active disease.

This clone was counted between two and nine times. V gene TRBV4-1 combines with J gene TRBJ2-1; 8 nucleotides line up with TRBD2. The junction had 12 bases not matched to a gene; V was cut back by 1 base and J by 7 bases. Per the germline V gene, CDR1 is MGHRA and CDR2 is YSYEKL. The CDR3 totals 17 residues. The CDR3 spells CASSQVSLGAGGNEQFF. CDR3 in DNA: TGCGCCAGCAGCCAAGTTTCCCTGGGGGCGGGAGGAAATGAGCAGTTCTTC.

The chain combines TRBV18 with TRBJ2-7, with D maybe TRBD1 (6 bases). The CDR3 totals 15 residues. The V gene's germline CDR1 is KGHSH and CDR2 LQKENI. The V and J ends lost 5 bases and 0 bases respectively, with 14 bases between them. The CDR3 region has the DNA TGTGCCAGCTCAACAGGACAGCTTAGCTCCTACGAGCAGTACTTC. Amino acid sequence: CASSTGQLSSYEQYF.

The V and J genes are TRBV27 and TRBJ1-2; no clear D gene. With 4 bases removed from V and 8 bases from J, the gap between germline ends came to 11 bases. CDR3 length: 12 amino acids. CDR1 is MNHEY and CDR2 is SMNVEV in the germline V gene (reference sequence). The CDR3 DNA follows: TGTGCCAGCAGTTCGAAAGGCGGGGGCTACACCTTC. Protein sequence: CASSSKGGGYTF.

The V call is TRBV5-1, the J call TRBJ2-1, with 11 bases lining up with TRBD2. This CDR3 is built from 19 residues. V shed 1 base, J shed 8 bases, and the junction held 17 bases outside the gene matches. Germline V lookup: CDR1 SGHRS, CDR2 YFSETQ. The CDR3 loop is CASSLQQGGLSGRGDEQFF. As DNA, the CDR3 is TGCGCCAGCAGCTTGCAGCAGGGTGGACTTAGCGGGAGGGGCGATGAGCAGTTCTTC.

V and J are TRBV10-3 and TRBJ2-1; 11 bases align to TRBD2. CDR1 and CDR2 from the germline V gene are ENHRY and SYGVKD. The CDR3 extends over 16 amino acids. Trimming removed 0 bases from V and 10 bases from J; junction bases left unmatched: 8. The CDR3 is CAISESILAGVREQFF. The CDR3, as DNA: TGTGCCATCAGTGAGTCGATACTAGCGGGAGTCAGGGAGCAGTTCTTC.

This rearrangement joins TRBV29-1 to TRBJ1-5; 7 bases line up with TRBD1. V trimming: 4 bases; J trimming: 7 bases; junction bases outside the gene matches: 4. There are 12 residues in the CDR3. Germline CDR1 and CDR2: SQVTM and ANQGSEA. CDR3: CSVAEGAQPQHF. In nucleotides, the CDR3 is TGCAGCGTTGCCGAGGGGGCCCAGCCCCAGCATTTT.

The chain combines TRBV19 with TRBJ2-5; weak D call: TRBD2 (6 bases). Germline V gene lookup returns CDR1 LNHDA and CDR2 SQIVND (reference sequence). V gave up 1 base and J gave up 5 bases, with 11 bases separating them. This CDR3 is built from 14 residues. The CDR3 reads CASSIASLAETQYF. DNA of the CDR3: TGTGCCAGTAGTATAGCCTCGCTAGCGGAGACCCAGTACTTC.

The chain has TRBV5-1 and TRBJ2-5; tentative D call: TRBD1 (6 bases). The CDR3 spans 14 residues. Trimming shortened V by 3 bases and J by 2 bases, and 11 bases separated the two germline ends. Germline V gene sequence: CDR1 SGHRS, CDR2 YFSETQ. CDR3 bases: TGCGCCAGCAGCTCAGACAGGACGCAAGAGACCCAGTACTTC. Amino acids: CASSSDRTQETQYF.

The rearrangement uses TRBV4-1 and TRBJ2-7; 8 nucleotides line up with TRBD1. Germline trimming cut 1 base from V and 5 bases from J; bases unmatched to any gene: 4. CDR3 size: 14 residues. Germline V CDR1 and CDR2: MGHRA, YSYEKL. CDR3 DNA: TGCGCCAGCAGCCAAGTGACAGGGGCCCACGAGCAGTACTTC. The encoded protein is CASSQVTGAHEQYF.

This chain connects TRBV5-4 to TRBJ2-3, with 10 nucleotides matching TRBD2. The CDR3 is 16 amino acids. Germline CDR1 SGHNT, CDR2 YYREEE (reference sequence). The V segment lost 3 bases and the J segment 3 bases; nucleotides outside the gene matches: 7. The CDR3 bases are TGTGCCAGCAGCTCATTAGCGGGAGGTAGGACAGATACGCAGTATTTT. It encodes CASSSLAGGRTDTQYF.

CDR3 bases: TGTGCCAGCAGCGACCAAAACCTATCCGGGGGACAGAGTTTTAGGAGCTCCTACGAGCAGTACTTC. It specifies CASSDQNLSGGQSFRSSYEQYF. The V and J genes are TRBV9 and TRBJ2-7; D may be TRBD1 (7 bases). The CDR3 length is 22 residues. Per germline, CDR1 SGDLS and CDR2 YYNGEE. The V gene lost 3 bases and the J gene lost 0 bases, with 34 bases spanning the gap.

This chain uses TRBV19 with TRBJ1-5, with 11 bases lining up with TRBD1. The V gene's germline CDR1 is LNHDA and CDR2 SQIVND (reference sequence). J was trimmed by 2 bases and V by 4 bases; bases with no gene match: 10. The CDR3 consists of 18 residues. The DNA of the CDR3 is TGTGCCAGTAGTACAAGGACAGGGGGCCTAAAGGGCAATCAGCCCCAGCATTTT. Translated, it gives CASSTRTGGLKGNQPQHF.